Presented here are 16 T cell receptor beta chains from one specimen sequenced in a study of shared clonotypes between healthy human individuals. Only in-frame clones appear in the TCRdb table, and some are missing; sequencing was by immunoSEQ multiplex PCR. The sample has 2 million or so clones, just under 95% seen once. As defined, naive CD8 cells were CD45RO-negative and positively selected for CCR7, with terminally differentiated effector memory CD45RA+ cells excluded. The sequencing sample was made of naive CD8+ T cells sorted from blood. The source of these receptors is a young man in good health.

This clone has just one count. The J gene is TRBJ1-2, the V gene TRBV5-6; TRBD1 might be the D (6 bases). Per the germline V gene, CDR1 is SGHDT and CDR2 is YYEEEE. The CDR3 length is 15 residues. Deletions cut 4 bases from V and 14 bases from J, with 27 bases between. The CDR3 nucleotides read TGTGCCAGCAGCCATAGCGGGGGCGCCGGGTCTTTGGGTACCTTC. Protein product: CASSHSGGAGSLGTF.

The chain has TRBV27 and TRBJ2-7, with D possibly matching TRBD2 (6 bases). The CDR3 consists of 15 residues. Germline CDR1 is MNHEY and CDR2 is SMNVEV (reference sequence). Trimming removed 4 bases from V and 0 bases from J, with 13 bases in between. CDR3 sequence reads: CASSYSGPSSYEQYF. The CDR3 region has the DNA TGTGCCAGCAGTTATAGCGGACCGAGCTCCTACGAGCAGTACTTC.

The chain combines TRBV27 with TRBJ1-2; the D gene is possibly TRBD1 (6 bases). Germline V gene sequence: CDR1 MNHEY, CDR2 SMNVEV (reference sequence). The CDR3 sequence is 15 residues long. With 6 bases removed from V and 2 bases from J, the gap between germline ends came to 16 bases. This CDR3 reads CASSLGGLLNYGYTF. DNA for the CDR3: TGTGCCAGCAGCCTCGGGGGGCTACTAAACTATGGCTACACCTTC.

V is TRBV5-6 and J is TRBJ2-5; 8 nucleotides line up with TRBD1. Germline CDR1 and CDR2: SGHDT and YYEEEE. V shed 7 bases, J shed 5 bases, and the junction held 7 bases outside the gene matches. The CDR3 is 13 residues long. DNA for the CDR3: TGTGCCAGCGGATCAGGGGGCTGGGAGACCCAGTACTTC. It yields the protein CASGSGGWETQYF.

This clone was found once. The genes are TRBV29-1 and TRBJ2-7; 8 nucleotides match TRBD2. CDR3 size: 14 residues. Germline V CDR1 and CDR2: SQVTM, ANQGSEA. V was pared by 7 bases and J by 5 bases, with 13 bases of the junction left unmatched. The CDR3 coding sequence is TGCAGCGCCGGTAATTTTCTAGCGGGTAACGAGCAGTACTTC. This translates into CSAGNFLAGNEQYF.

J is TRBJ2-7 and V is TRBV14; D is unresolved. Germline CDR1 is SGHDN and CDR2 is FVKESK. V lost 3 bases, J lost 5 bases, and 8 bases lay in between. The CDR3 sequence is 12 residues long. This CDR3 reads CASSHHTDEQYF. The DNA for the CDR3 is TGTGCCAGCAGCCACCATACAGACGAGCAGTACTTC. The full variable domain, with the rest looked up from reference TRBV14 and TRBJ2-7, is EAGVTQFPSHSVIEKGQTVTLRCDPISGHDNLYWYRRVMGKEIKFLLHFVKESKQDESGMPNNRFLAERTGGTYSTLKVQPAELEDSGVYFCASSHHTDEQYFGPGTRLTVT.

In DNA, the CDR3 is TGTGCCAGCAGCTCGGGGTTCCTCGAAGAAGGCAATGAGCAGTTCTTC. It specifies CASSSGFLEEGNEQFF. The chain is built from TRBV7-9 and TRBJ2-1, with D perhaps matching TRBD2 (5 bases). CDR3 length equals 16 residues. Trimming removed 4 bases from V and 6 bases from J, with 19 bases in between. The germline V gene encodes CDR1 SEHNR and CDR2 FQNEAQ (reference sequence).

The V call is TRBV7-6, the J call TRBJ2-7, with 8 bases matching TRBD1. The trim removed 2 bases at V and 6 bases at J, leaving 9 bases unmatched. This CDR3 spans 15 amino acids. From germline, CDR1 is SGHVS and CDR2 FNYEAQ. The DNA of the CDR3 is TGTGCCAGCAGCTTAACCGGACAGGGCTCGTTCGAGCAGTACTTC. Its translation is CASSLTGQGSFEQYF.

V is TRBV11-2 and J is TRBJ2-5; D gene unclear. Trimming shortened V by 5 bases and J by 7 bases, and 11 bases separated the two germline ends. Germline CDR1 is SGHAT and CDR2 is FQNNGV. The CDR3 runs to 12 residues. DNA for the CDR3: TGTGCCAGCAGCAAGCTCACAGTGACCCAGTACTTC. Translating it yields CASSKLTVTQYF.

This chain connects TRBV6-1 to TRBJ2-5; TRBD2 aligns across 7 bases. Germline V gives CDR1 MNHNS, CDR2 SASEGT. The CDR3 totals 15 residues. The V and J ends lost 7 bases and 2 bases, in that order; junction bases with no gene match: 10. The CDR3, as DNA: TGTGCCAGCATGGGAGCGGGGCTTAAACAAGAGACCCAGTACTTC. Protein product: CASMGAGLKQETQYF.

The chain couples TRBV5-6 to TRBJ1-6, with D perhaps matching TRBD1 (5 bases). V shed 2 bases and J shed 15 bases, with 27 bases lying between them. The germline V gene has CDR1 SGHDT and CDR2 YYEEEE. This CDR3 contains 17 residues. The CDR3: CASSFGGLGTPQVFLHF. The DNA for the CDR3 is TGTGCCAGCAGCTTCGGTGGTCTTGGGACTCCCCAGGTTTTCCTCCACTTT.

The rearrangement uses TRBV7-9 and TRBJ2-7, with a tentative D call TRBD1 (5 bases). Germline V gene data show CDR1 as SEHNR and CDR2 as FQNEAQ (reference sequence). V was shortened by 3 bases and J by 6 bases, with 12 bases between the two germline ends. This CDR3 has 13 amino acids. CDR3 DNA: TGTGCCAGCAGCTTGGCGGTACAGGTCGAGCAGTACTTC. This encodes CASSLAVQVEQYF.

This chain joins TRBV5-4 and TRBJ2-1, with TRBD1 matching 7 bases. CDR1 is SGHNT, CDR2 YYREEE, per germline (reference sequence). Trimming removed 0 bases from V and 5 bases from J; junction bases left unmatched: 5. This CDR3 spans 15 amino acids. CDR3 in DNA: TGTGCCAGCAGCTTGGGACAGGGAACAGACAATGAGCAGTTCTTC. This encodes CASSLGQGTDNEQFF.

The genes are TRBV4-3 and TRBJ2-7; 7 positions match TRBD2. Germline-derived CDR1 and CDR2 are LGHNA and YSLEER. V lost 0 bases and J lost 3; bases outside the gene matches: 5. This CDR3 comprises 15 residues. CDR3 in amino acids: CASSQDQASGYEQYF. For the CDR3, the DNA is TGCGCCAGCAGCCAAGATCAGGCTAGCGGCTACGAGCAGTACTTC.

V gene TRBV10-1 combines with J gene TRBJ2-1; 7 nucleotides agree with TRBD2. Germline V CDR1 and CDR2: WNHNN, SYGVQD (reference sequence). The CDR3 is made up of 14 amino acids. V trimming: 0 bases; J trimming: 8 bases; junction bases outside the gene matches: 4. The CDR3 spells CASSESGGPHEQFF. DNA for the CDR3: TGCGCCAGCAGTGAGTCGGGAGGGCCCCATGAGCAGTTCTTC.

V gene TRBV4-1 combines with J gene TRBJ2-7, with 9 bases that match TRBD1. The germline V gene encodes CDR1 MGHRA and CDR2 YSYEKL. With 5 bases clipped from V and 3 bases from J, the junction kept 5 bases outside the gene matches. The CDR3 has 14 amino acids. CDR3: CASSFRQGDYEQYF. Written as DNA, the CDR3 is TGCGCCAGCAGCTTCAGACAGGGGGACTACGAGCAGTACTTC.